This TCR beta chain was recovered during a study of cytomegalovirus exposure and HLA in healthy donors (dated 2017 in TCRdb). Background on the whole study: In an earlier analysis of roughly 500 of the donors, about 270 Gb of sequence data and 90 million to 120 million unique TCR beta sequences from about 179 million T cells were reported. Among the roughly 400 genotyped donors, approximately 77% belonged to the genetic ancestry cluster associated with self-reported Caucasian donors. To predict cytomegalovirus infection status, the study combined high-throughput TCR immunosequencing, statistical association of individual TCRs with disease status, and machine learning. A separate validation cohort of approximately 130 different subjects was used in addition to the 666-subject first cohort. Among some 400 genotyped donors of the cohort, an average of approximately 220,000 unique TCR beta nucleotide sequences was sequenced per donor, of which about 19% were non-productive. HLA typing covered class I and class II loci at four-digit resolution. The study aimed to test whether signatures of past pathogen exposure could be identified by cataloging public T cell receptors. Because of strong linkage in the cohort, five DR-DQ haplotypes were treated as single units for association and clustering. Every repertoire in the discovery cohort had been generated on one and the same sequencing platform. The later analysis used no new phenotypic data to find candidate immune exposures, relying instead on TCR beta sequences and their occurrence across donors. An earlier analysis of 587 of the donors used high-throughput TCR beta sequencing to judge whether each TCR beta V gene segment behaved as functional or pseudogenic. Typing coverage varied by locus: about 629-630 donors for A, B, C, DRB1 and DQB1; roughly 510 for DQA1; approximately 570 for DPA1; approximately 490 for DPB1. A later analysis re-examined previously published TCR beta repertoires from around 670 donors and added high-resolution HLA genotyping to investigate patterns of TCR occurrence. The study profiled the T cell repertoires of 500 to 800 subjects by immunosequencing and related them to cytomegalovirus serostatus. Roughly 300 gigabases of sequencing data and about 92 million unique TCR sequences made up an early release that covered under 750 HLA-typed donors. Alongside the repertoire data, information on donor age, sex, ethnicity and CMV serostatus was compiled. Genome-wide SNP genotypes for about 60% of the roughly 670 donors were used in a later genetic analysis, which treated that subset as a discovery cohort. What the work shows at the level of the full study, not this receptor alone: An earlier analysis of approximately 540 of the donors showed that most TCR beta V segments appeared in productive rearrangements either about 87% or about 30% of the time, which broadly matched IMGT annotations. This cohort had only TCR beta chains sequenced, and the lack of alpha or paired-chain data limited which features could be detected. In a later genetic analysis, a missense DCLRE1C variant was associated with V-gene and J-gene trimming of TCR beta chains, and the association was replicated in an independent cohort. When HLA alleles, especially DR and DQ, strongly co-occurred, TCR associations were difficult to assign to individual alleles. In the study, around 160 TCR beta chains were listed as associated with cytomegalovirus. In a later analysis, TCR association rates were found to vary across HLA loci, with the most associated TCRs seen for DRB1 alleles and the fewest for HLA-C alleles. A cluster of highly shared sequence variants was judged likely to be a technical artifact of the sequencing pipeline. According to a later analysis, parvovirus B19, influenza, CMV and Epstein-Barr virus appeared linked to several top co-occurrence clusters. A further reported finding was that TCR beta sequences accurately predicted the HLA-A and HLA-B alleles for most subjects in the first cohort. The authors suggested that the approach could potentially be extended to other disease states and immunological phenotypes. A later analysis found that most CMV-associated TCR beta chains appeared HLA-restricted, with HLA associations seemingly driven largely by CMV exposure. The presence/absence analyses assumed that sequencing depth was roughly uniform across donors, and that assumption may not be true. While some public TCRs were present in many individuals, most TCR sequences turned up only very rarely across donors. Immune exposure information for the cohort was limited to CMV serostatus. The 87-base-pair reads could not distinguish some IMGT-functional V segments, including TRBV6-2 and TRBV6-3, so those segments were excluded. The classifier was reported to diagnose cytomegalovirus status with high specificity and sensitivity in both the original cohort and the validation cohort. In a later genetic analysis, fewer N-insertions in productive TCRs were reported among donors in an Asian-associated ancestry cluster than the approximately 630-donor mean. A few of the identified cytomegalovirus-associated TCR beta chains were confirmed in vitro to be specific for cytomegalovirus antigens. Because HLA typing was missing for some donors at each locus, association tests included only the typed subset. A later analysis found that HLA-associated TCR beta chains were more clonally expanded and had lower generation probabilities than equally common non-associated chains. Correlated functional status among segregating V segments might be attributable to linkage disequilibrium, but an unknown experimental factor could not be ruled out. A later analysis associated about 18,000 TCR beta sequences with specific HLA alleles at a false discovery rate of 0.05. Because counts were too low, more than 15 rarely observed V segments, including chromosome 9 orphons, were excluded from the earlier analysis of 587 of the donors.

Concerning this clone itself: What antigen it recognizes has not been identified. No much larger clonotype is one base removed from it; base qualities were not supplied.

The CDR3, from cysteine to phenylalanine, totals 15 residues. Solely the CDR3 DNA is kept, with 45 bases framed from the first base. CDR1 is given as SGHNT and CDR2 as YYREEE, both from the germline V gene (reference sequence). The V and J ends are trimmed by 1 base and 1 base, leaving 8 bases between them. The cohort comprised approximately 700 healthy bone marrow donors. At the time of sampling, every cohort member was nominally healthy, though immune exposures that went unrecorded were likely present. The donor tested CMV seronegative, placing the donor among the roughly 340 seronegative members of the cohort. A peripheral blood sample was provided by each donor, and peripheral blood mononuclear cells were used for TCR beta sequencing. Genomic DNA extraction from the blood cell samples was performed with the Qiagen DNeasy Blood Extraction Kit. Libraries were constructed by the immunoSEQ multiplex PCR assay. A mixture of 60 forward primers for TCR Vbeta segments and 13 reverse primers for TCR Jbeta segments was used in the multiplex PCR. The CDR3 region of rearranged TCR beta genes was amplified from genomic DNA by a multiplex PCR assay. The Illumina HiSeq System was used to sequence the amplified TCR beta libraries as 87-base-pair reads. Per the authors' processing: In a later analysis, tens of millions of unique TCR beta chains were counted across the 500 to 850 repertoires, and roughly 11 million of these chains were shared by at least two donors. Raw reads were error-corrected and collapsed into unique sequences by a nearest-neighbor algorithm in which closely related sequences were merged to remove PCR and sequencing errors. To assign V, D and J gene segments, CDR3 sequences were aligned to IMGT reference sequences. For a sequence to be retained, a match of at least six nucleotides was required to both a V gene segment and a J gene segment. Rearrangements were called productive when the CDR3 lacked stop codons and stayed in frame with V and J; all others were non-productive. CDR3 was defined according to IMGT convention as the region running from the second conserved V-encoded cysteine to the conserved J-encoded phenylalanine. In an earlier analysis of more than 550 of the donors, sequences lacking an unambiguous match to a single V gene segment were excluded. In an earlier analysis of 500 to 750 of the donors, V segments were called functional above 56.7% productive rearrangements and were called segregating when the between-donor standard deviation exceeded 5%. To diagnose cytomegalovirus status from the catalog of TCR beta chain sequences, a statistical classification framework was built. V and J gene assignment, in a later analysis, came from comparing TCR nucleotide sequences with IMGT/GENE-DB human TR gene sequences. The TCRdist pipeline was used in a later analysis to assign CDR3 sequences and most-parsimonious VDJ recombination scenarios. A later analysis defined each TCR beta chain by its CDR3 amino acid sequence plus V-gene family, and excluded reads lacking a unique V-gene family. A later analysis removed 550 to 650 highly shared, low-generation-probability nucleotide sequences to deal with suspected cross-contamination and a sequencing artifact. A later analysis calculated a clonal expansion index for each public chain from normalized within-repertoire ranks of inferred template counts. In a later analysis, generation probabilities were computed using a VDJ recombination model fitted to out-of-frame rearrangements, and the results were checked against IGoR. In a later analysis, TCR-TCR, TCR-HLA and TCR-CMV co-occurrence was scored with hypergeometric tests, and a repertoire-size bias correction was applied to TCR pairs. False discovery rates were estimated in a later analysis by permuting HLA or CMV assignments 20 times. In a later analysis, co-occurring TCRs were grouped with DBSCAN, and TCRdist sequence similarity was added when clustering was performed within HLA-allele-positive subsets. For co-occurrence clustering, repertoires with fewer than 30,000 or more than 120,000 public chains were excluded, along with several repertoires with anomalous nucleotide sharing. Entries here come from immuneACCESS through TCRdb and include only in-frame sequences with V and J called. Some clones fail to appear in such tables; in the studies checked, an unresolved V gene covers under half of the shortfall, and the cause of the remainder is unknown. Clonal size and the V and J genes are those of that table, whereas D and trimming came from the DNA. For this sample the table gives over 85,000 clones, of which 73% were detected only once. Jointly, the top ten make up roughly 4% of the sample.

What was sequenced was PBMCs. This receptor was taken from a man aged 35 to 55 in good health and CMV-seronegative. The chain uses TRBV5-4 and TRBJ2-2; TRBD2 is possibly the D segment (5 matching bases). The CDR3 here reads CASSLRRGNTGELFF. The nucleotide sequence is TGTGCCAGCAGCTTGAGACGGGGGAACACCGGGGAGCTGTTTTTT.